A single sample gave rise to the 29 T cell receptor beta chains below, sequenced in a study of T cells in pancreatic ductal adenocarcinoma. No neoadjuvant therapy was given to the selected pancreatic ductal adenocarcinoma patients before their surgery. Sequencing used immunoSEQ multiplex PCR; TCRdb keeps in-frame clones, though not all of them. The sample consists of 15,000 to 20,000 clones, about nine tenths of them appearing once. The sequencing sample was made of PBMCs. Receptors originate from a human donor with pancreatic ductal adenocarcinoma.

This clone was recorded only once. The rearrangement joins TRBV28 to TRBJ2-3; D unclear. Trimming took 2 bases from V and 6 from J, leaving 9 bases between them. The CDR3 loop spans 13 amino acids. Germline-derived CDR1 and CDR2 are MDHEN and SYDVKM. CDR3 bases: TGTGCCAGCAGTTTACTATCCGGGGATACGCAGTATTTT. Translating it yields CASSLLSGDTQYF. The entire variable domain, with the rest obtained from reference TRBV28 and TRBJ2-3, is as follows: DVKVTQSSRYLVKRTGEKVFLECVQDMDHENMFWYRQDPGLGLRLIYFSYDVKMKEKGDIPEGYSVSREKKERFSLILESASTNQTSMYLCASSLLSGDTQYFGPGTRLTVL.

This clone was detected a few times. The CDR3 coding sequence is TGTGCCAGCAGTCCGACAGGGGGCAATCAGCCCCAGCATTTT. Encoded protein: CASSPTGGNQPQHF. This chain joins TRBV27 and TRBJ1-5; 8 bases are a match to TRBD1. V lost 5 bases to trimming and J lost 2 bases; unmatched junction nucleotides: 2. Germline CDR1 and CDR2: MNHEY and SMNVEV (reference sequence). The CDR3 sequence is 14 residues long.

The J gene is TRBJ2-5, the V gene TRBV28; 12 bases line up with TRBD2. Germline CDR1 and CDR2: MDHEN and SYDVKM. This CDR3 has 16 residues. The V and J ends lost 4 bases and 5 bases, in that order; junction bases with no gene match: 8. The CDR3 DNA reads TGTGCCAGCAGTTCCCCCGGGACTAGCGGGTGGGAGACCCAGTACTTC. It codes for CASSSPGTSGWETQYF. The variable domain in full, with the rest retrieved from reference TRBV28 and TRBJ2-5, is DVKVTQSSRYLVKRTGEKVFLECVQDMDHENMFWYRQDPGLGLRLIYFSYDVKMKEKGDIPEGYSVSREKKERFSLILESASTNQTSMYLCASSSPGTSGWETQYFGPGTRLLVL.

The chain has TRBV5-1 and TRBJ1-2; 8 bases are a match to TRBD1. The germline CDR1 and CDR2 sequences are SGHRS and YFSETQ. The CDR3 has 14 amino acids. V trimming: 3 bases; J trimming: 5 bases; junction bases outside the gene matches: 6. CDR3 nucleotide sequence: TGCGCCAGCAGCTCGGACAGGGCGCGATATGGCTACACCTTC. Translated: CASSSDRARYGYTF.

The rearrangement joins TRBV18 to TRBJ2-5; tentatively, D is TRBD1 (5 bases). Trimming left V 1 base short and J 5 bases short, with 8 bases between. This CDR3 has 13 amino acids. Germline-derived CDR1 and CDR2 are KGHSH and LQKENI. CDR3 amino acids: CASSPLAGETQYF. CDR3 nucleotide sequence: TGTGCCAGCTCACCACTTGCAGGGGAGACCCAGTACTTC.

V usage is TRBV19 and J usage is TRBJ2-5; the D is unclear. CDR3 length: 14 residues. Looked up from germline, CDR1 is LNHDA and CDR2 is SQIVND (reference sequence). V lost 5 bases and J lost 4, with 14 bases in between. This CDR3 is CASSGSRITETQYF. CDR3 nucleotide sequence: TGTGCCAGTAGTGGGTCTAGGATTACAGAGACCCAGTACTTC.

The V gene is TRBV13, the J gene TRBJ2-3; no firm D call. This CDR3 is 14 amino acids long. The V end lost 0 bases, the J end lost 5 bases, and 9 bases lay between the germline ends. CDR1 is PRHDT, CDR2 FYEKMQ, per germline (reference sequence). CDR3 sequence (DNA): TGTGCCAGCAGCTTAGGGGTGGAGCGAGATACGCAGTATTTT. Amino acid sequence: CASSLGVERDTQYF.

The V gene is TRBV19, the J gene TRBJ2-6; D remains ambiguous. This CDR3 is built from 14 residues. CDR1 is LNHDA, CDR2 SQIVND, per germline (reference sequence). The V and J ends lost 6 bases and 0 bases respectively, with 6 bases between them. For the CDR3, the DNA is TGTGCCAGTAGGGAGTACTCTGGGGCCAACGTCCTGACTTTC. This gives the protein CASREYSGANVLTF.

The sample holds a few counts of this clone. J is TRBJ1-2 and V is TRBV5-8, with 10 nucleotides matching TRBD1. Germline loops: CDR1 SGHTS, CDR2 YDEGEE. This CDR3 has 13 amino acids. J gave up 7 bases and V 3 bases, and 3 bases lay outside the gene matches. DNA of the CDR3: TGTGCCAGCAGCTGGACAGGGGGAGTTGGCTACACCTTC. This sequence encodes CASSWTGGVGYTF.

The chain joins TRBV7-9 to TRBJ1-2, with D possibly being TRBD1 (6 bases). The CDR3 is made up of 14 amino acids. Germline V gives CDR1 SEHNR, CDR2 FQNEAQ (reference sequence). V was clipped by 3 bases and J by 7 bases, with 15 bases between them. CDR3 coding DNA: TGTGCCAGCAGCTTCGATTCAGGGGCTGGTGGCTACACCTTC. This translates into CASSFDSGAGGYTF.

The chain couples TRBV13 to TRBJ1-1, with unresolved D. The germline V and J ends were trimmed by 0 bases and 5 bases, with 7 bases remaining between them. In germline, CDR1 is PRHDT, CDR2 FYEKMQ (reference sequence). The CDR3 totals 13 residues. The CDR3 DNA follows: TGTGCCAGCAGCTTAGGACGCGTTACTGAAGCTTTCTTT. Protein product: CASSLGRVTEAFF.

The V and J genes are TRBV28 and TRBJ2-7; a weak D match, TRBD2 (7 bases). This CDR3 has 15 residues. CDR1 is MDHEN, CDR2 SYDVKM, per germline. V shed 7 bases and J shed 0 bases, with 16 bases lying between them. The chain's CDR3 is CASTLRGGGSYEQYF. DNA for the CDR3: TGTGCCAGCACCTTGAGAGGGGGGGGCTCCTACGAGCAGTACTTC.

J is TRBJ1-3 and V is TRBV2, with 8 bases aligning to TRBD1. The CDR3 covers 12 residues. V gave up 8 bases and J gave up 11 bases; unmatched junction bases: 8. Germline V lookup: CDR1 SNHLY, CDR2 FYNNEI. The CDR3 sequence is CASGAWDRSIYF. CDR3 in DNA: TGTGCCAGCGGGGCGTGGGACAGGTCCATATATTTT. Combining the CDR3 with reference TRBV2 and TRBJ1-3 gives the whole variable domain EPEVTQTPSHQVTQMGQEVILRCVPISNHLYFYWYRQILGQKVEFLVSFYNNEISEKSEIFDDQFSVERPDGSNFTLKIRSTKLEDSAMYFCASGAWDRSIYFGEGSWLTVV.

Written as DNA, the CDR3 is TGTGCCAGCAGCCAAAATGCGGCAGGGGGTAACTACGAGCAGTACTTC. It translates to CASSQNAAGGNYEQYF. The chain joins TRBV4-2 to TRBJ2-7, with 7 bases fitting TRBD1. With 2 bases clipped from V and 3 bases from J, the junction kept 10 bases outside the gene matches. CDR3 length equals 16 residues. Germline V lookup: CDR1 LGHNA, CDR2 YNFKEQ.

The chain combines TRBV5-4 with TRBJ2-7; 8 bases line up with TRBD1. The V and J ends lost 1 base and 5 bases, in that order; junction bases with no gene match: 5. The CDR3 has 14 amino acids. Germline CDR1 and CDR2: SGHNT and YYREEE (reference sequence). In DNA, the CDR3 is TGTGCCAGCAGCTTGTCCCCGGACAGGGACGAGCAGTACTTC. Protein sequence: CASSLSPDRDEQYF.

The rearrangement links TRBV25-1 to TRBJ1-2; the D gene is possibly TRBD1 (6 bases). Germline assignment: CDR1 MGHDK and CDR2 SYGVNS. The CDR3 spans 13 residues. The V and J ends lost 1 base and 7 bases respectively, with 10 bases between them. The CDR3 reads CASSESRGSGYTF. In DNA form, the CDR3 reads TGTGCCAGCAGTGAATCCAGGGGCAGTGGCTACACCTTC.

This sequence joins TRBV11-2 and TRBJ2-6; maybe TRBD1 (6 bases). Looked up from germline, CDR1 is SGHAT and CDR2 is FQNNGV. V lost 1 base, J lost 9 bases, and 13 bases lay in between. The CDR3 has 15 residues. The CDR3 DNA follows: TGTGCCAGCAGCTTAGTCCAGGGGATAAACAACGTCCTGACTTTC. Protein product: CASSLVQGINNVLTF.

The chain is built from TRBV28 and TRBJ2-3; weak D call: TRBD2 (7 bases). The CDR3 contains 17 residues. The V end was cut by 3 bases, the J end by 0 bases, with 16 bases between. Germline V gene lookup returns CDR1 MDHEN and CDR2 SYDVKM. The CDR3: CASSLGSGGPSTDTQYF. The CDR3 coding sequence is TGTGCCAGCAGTTTGGGTTCCGGGGGGCCTAGCACAGATACGCAGTATTTT.

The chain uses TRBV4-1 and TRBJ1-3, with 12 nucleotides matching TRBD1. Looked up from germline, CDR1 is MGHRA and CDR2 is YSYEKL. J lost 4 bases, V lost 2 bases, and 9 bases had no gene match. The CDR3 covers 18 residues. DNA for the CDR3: TGCGCCAGCAGCCAATCGAGCCGGGACAGGGGGCCCGGAAACACCATATATTTT. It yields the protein CASSQSSRDRGPGNTIYF.

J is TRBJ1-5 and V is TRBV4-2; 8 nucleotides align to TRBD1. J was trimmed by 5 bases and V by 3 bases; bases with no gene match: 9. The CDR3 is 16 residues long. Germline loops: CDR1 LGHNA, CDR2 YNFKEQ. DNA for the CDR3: TGTGCCAGCAGCCAGGTCCCGGGACAGGAGGATCAGCCCCAGCATTTT. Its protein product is CASSQVPGQEDQPQHF.

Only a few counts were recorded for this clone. DNA of the CDR3: TGCGCCAGCAGCCAAGATAGATCCGATGAGCAGTTCTTC. As protein: CASSQDRSDEQFF. The genes are TRBV4-1 and TRBJ2-1; unclear D gene. This CDR3 is 13 amino acids long. The ends were cut back, 0 bases at V and 8 bases at J, with 8 bases in the middle. The V gene's germline CDR1 is MGHRA and CDR2 YSYEKL.

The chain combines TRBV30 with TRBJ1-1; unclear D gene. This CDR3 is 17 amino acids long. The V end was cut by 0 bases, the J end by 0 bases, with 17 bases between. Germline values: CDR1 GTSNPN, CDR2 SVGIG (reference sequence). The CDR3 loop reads CAWSVLRWAEMNTEAFF. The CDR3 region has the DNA TGTGCCTGGAGTGTACTTAGGTGGGCAGAGATGAACACTGAAGCTTTCTTT.

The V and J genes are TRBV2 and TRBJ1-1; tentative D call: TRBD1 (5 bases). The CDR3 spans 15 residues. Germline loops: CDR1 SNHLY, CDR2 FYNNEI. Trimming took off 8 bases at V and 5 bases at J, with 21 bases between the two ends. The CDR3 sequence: CASGGTGVRGTEAFF. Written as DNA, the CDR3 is TGTGCCAGCGGAGGGACCGGGGTGAGAGGAACTGAAGCTTTCTTT.

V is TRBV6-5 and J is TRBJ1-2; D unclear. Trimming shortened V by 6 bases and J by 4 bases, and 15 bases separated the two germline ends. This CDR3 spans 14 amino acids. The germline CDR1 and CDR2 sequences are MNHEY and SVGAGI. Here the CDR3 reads CASRLEDGSYGYTF. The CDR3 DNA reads TGTGCCAGCAGACTAGAGGACGGCAGCTATGGCTACACCTTC.

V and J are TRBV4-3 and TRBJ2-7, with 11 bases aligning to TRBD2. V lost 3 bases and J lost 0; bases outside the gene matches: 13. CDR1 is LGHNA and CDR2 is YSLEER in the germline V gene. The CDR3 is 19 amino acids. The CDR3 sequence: CASSHSSPGLAGNSYEQYF. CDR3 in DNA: TGCGCCAGCAGCCATTCCTCGCCCGGACTAGCGGGCAACTCCTACGAGCAGTACTTC.

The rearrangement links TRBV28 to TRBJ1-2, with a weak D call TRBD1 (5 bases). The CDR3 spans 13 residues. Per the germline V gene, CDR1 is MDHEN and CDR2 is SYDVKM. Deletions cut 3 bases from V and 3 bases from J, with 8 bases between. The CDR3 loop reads CASSFQGYYGYTF. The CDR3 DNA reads TGTGCCAGCAGTTTTCAGGGCTACTATGGCTACACCTTC.

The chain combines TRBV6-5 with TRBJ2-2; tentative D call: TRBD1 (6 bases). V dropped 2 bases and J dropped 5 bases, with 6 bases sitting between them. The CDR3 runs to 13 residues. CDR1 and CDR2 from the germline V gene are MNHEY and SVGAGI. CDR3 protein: CASSYGTTGELFF. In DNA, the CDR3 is TGTGCCAGCAGTTACGGGACAACCGGGGAGCTGTTTTTT.

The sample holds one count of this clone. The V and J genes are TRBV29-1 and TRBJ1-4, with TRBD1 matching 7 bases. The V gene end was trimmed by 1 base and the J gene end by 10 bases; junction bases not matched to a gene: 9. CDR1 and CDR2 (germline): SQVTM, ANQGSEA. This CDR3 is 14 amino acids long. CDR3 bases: TGCAGCGTTGAAGTCGAACAGGGGCGGCGAAAACTGTTTTTT. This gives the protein CSVEVEQGRRKLFF. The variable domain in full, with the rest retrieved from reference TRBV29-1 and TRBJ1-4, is SAVISQKPSRDICQRGTSLTIQCQVDSQVTMMFWYRQQPGQSLTLIATANQGSEATYESGFVIDKFPISRPNLTFSTLTVSNMSPEDSSIYLCSVEVEQGRRKLFFGSGTQLSVL.

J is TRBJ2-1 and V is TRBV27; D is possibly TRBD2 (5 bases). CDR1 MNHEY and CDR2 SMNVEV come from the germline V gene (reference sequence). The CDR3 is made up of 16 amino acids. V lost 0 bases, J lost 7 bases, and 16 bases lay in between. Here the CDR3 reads CASSLSVGELFNEQFF. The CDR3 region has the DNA TGTGCCAGCAGTTTATCGGTCGGGGAGCTTTTTAATGAGCAGTTCTTC.